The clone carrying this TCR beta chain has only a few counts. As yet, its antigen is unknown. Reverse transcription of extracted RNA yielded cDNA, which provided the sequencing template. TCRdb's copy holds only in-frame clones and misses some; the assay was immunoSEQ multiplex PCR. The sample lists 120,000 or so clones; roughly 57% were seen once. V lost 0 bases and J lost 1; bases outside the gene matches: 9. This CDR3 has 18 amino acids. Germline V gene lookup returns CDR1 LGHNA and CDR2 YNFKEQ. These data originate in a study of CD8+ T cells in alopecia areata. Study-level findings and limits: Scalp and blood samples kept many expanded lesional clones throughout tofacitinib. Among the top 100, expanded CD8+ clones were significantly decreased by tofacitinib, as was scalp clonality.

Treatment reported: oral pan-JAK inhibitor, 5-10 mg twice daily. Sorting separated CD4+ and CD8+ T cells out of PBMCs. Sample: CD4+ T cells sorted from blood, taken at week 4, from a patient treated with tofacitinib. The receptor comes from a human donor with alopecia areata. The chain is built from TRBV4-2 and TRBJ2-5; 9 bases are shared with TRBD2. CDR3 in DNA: TGTGCCAGCAGCCAAGATCTACTAGCGGGTTTAGCCCAAGAGACCCAGTACTTC. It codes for CASSQDLLAGLAQETQYF.